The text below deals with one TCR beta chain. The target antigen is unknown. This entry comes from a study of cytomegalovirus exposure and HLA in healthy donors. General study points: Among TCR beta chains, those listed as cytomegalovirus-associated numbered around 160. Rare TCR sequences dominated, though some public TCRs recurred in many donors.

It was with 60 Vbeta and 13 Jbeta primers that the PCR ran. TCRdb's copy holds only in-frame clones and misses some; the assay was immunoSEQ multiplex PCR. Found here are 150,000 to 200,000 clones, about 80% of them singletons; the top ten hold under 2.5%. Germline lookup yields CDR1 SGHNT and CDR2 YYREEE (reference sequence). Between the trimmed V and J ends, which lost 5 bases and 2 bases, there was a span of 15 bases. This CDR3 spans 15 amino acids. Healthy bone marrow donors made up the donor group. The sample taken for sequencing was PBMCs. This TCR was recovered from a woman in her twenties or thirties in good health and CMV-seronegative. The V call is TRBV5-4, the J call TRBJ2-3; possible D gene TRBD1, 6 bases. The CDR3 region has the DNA TGTGCCAGCAGTTATGGACAGCAATCCACAGATACGCAGTATTTT. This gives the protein CASSYGQQSTDTQYF.